This T cell receptor (beta chain) was captured in a study of blood T cells in healthy people across ages. Using a J-beta primer mix together with a sample-barcoded 5' primer, a second PCR was run for roughly 7 to 12 cycles. MiXCR was run by TCRdb on the 5' RACE reads, yielding one entry per CDR3 protein. The data hold 1,500,000 or so distinct CDR3 sequences, with approximately 42% observed a single time. The CDR3 covers 15 residues. Losses at the gene ends were 8 bases for V and 6 bases for J; bases not matched to a gene: 11. This receptor was obtained from a woman under 30 in good health. The genes are TRBV12-3 or TRBV12-4 and TRBJ2-7, with 12 nucleotides matching TRBD1. Material for sequencing was blood. CDR3 sequence (DNA): TGTGCCAGCTCCAACGCGGGACAGGGGGCGCCCGAGCAGTACTTC. Translating gives CASSNAGQGAPEQYF.